Detailed here is one TCR beta chain. The record originates from a study of shared T cell receptors in the human thymus. With V trimmed by 1 base and J by 5 bases, 2 bases remained unmatched. CDR3 length: 14 amino acids. The germline V gene encodes CDR1 KGHSH and CDR2 LQKENI. Data came from immunoSEQ multiplex PCR; TCRdb stores just in-frame clones and leaves some out. This table holds 700,000 or so clones, approximately 85% found once. The same data also went into a second study, on human thymus T cells. Turning to that study: Donation came from healthy Finnish infants having corrective surgery for congenital heart defects. The thymus tissue came from resections taken during corrective heart surgery. V and J gene usage appeared biased in thymic and blood repertoires.

The sample was thymocytes. The rearrangement links TRBV18 to TRBJ1-2, with 9 bases aligning to TRBD1. The receptor comes from a girl younger than two with a congenital heart defect. DNA of the CDR3: TGTGCCAGCTCACCACGACAGGGGGAGTATGGCTACACCTTC. Protein product: CASSPRQGEYGYTF. Full variable domain (missing parts from reference TRBV18 and TRBJ1-2): NAGVMQNPRHLVRRRGQEARLRCSPMKGHSHVYWYRQLPEEGLKFMVYLQKENIIDESGMPKERFSAEFPKEGPSILRIQQVVRGDSAAYFCASSPRQGEYGYTFGSGTRLTVV.